The rows below give T cell receptor beta chains drawn from one sample of a study of OX40 agonist ivuxolimab in advanced cancers. Repertoires were generated with immunoSEQ multiplex PCR, while TCRdb's copy carries only in-frame clones and drops some. The data show about 50,000 clones, more than 75% seen once. Sequencing was performed on CD4+ or CD8+ T cells sorted from blood, taken in a trial of the OX40 agonist ivuxolimab. The source of these receptors is an adult with an advanced solid tumor such as melanoma, head and neck, liver or kidney cancer. Both conserved end residues are part of each CDR3. A D gene is named only where the DNA matches it firmly. For some rows the clone size is stated as once, few or many, or as a class when expanded; others skip it.

j_call v_call clone_size d_call cdr3_aa cdr3_nt
TRBJ2-7 TRBV10-3 once TRBD2 CAIKTSGSSYEQYF TGTGCCATCAAAACTAGCGGGAGCTCCTACGAGCAGTACTTC
TRBJ2-1 TRBV9 - TRBD1 CASSSPGGIRDEQFF TGTGCCAGCAGCTCCCCAGGGGGAATTAGAGATGAGCAGTTCTTC
TRBJ1-6 TRBV4-2 - TRBD1 CASSPTGQGYNSPLHF TGTGCCAGCAGCCCGACAGGACAGGGCTATAATTCACCCCTCCACTTT
TRBJ1-2 TRBV10-3 - TRBD1 CAITHSGTGGDGYTF TGTGCCATCACCCATTCCGGGACAGGGGGTGATGGCTACACCTTC
TRBJ2-3 TRBV13 - TRBD1 CASSSLTGTGSTDTQYF TGTGCCAGCAGCTCTCTTACCGGGACAGGAAGCACAGATACGCAGTATTTT
TRBJ2-7 TRBV27 - TRBD1 CASSLDRGYEQYF TGTGCCAGCAGTTTGGACAGGGGGTACGAGCAGTACTTC
TRBJ1-5 TRBV7-2 - - CASSLPGGDQPQHF TGTGCCAGCAGCCTCCCGGGGGGCGATCAGCCCCAGCATTTT
TRBJ2-3 TRBV7-6 - - CASSLRGGGQSTDTQYF TGTGCCAGCAGCTTACGTGGGGGGGGACAGAGCACAGATACGCAGTATTTT
TRBJ2-7 TRBV7-8 - - CASSPPLREGAYEQYF TGTGCCAGCAGCCCCCCCCTGAGGGAGGGGGCGTACGAGCAGTACTTC
TRBJ2-3 TRBV30 - - CAWSAGDTQYF TGTGCCTGGAGTGCCGGGGATACGCAGTATTTT
TRBJ2-1 TRBV5-4 - TRBD2 CASSLPPAGMDHNEQFF TGTGCCAGCAGCCTCCCCCCAGCGGGGATGGACCACAATGAGCAGTTCTTC
TRBJ2-7 TRBV18 - TRBD1 CASSPRQGVQYF TGTGCCAGCTCACCACGACAGGGGGTGCAGTACTTC
TRBJ2-1 TRBV18 once - CASSPSGSHNEQFF TGTGCCAGCTCCCCCTCAGGGTCCCACAATGAGCAGTTCTTC
TRBJ1-1 TRBV5-1 - - CASSLGTSQDPEAFF TGCGCCAGCAGCTTGGGGACATCCCAGGACCCTGAAGCTTTCTTT
TRBJ1-2 TRBV11-1 - - CASSPRYGAPSSYTF TGTGCCAGCAGCCCGCGGTATGGGGCGCCAAGTAGCTACACCTTC
TRBJ2-2 TRBV6-1 - TRBD2 CASRTSGGFTGELFF TGTGCCAGCCGGACTAGCGGGGGGTTTACCGGGGAGCTGTTTTTT
TRBJ1-3 TRBV6-5 - - CASSRGSGNTIYF TGTGCCAGCAGTAGGGGCTCTGGAAACACCATATATTTT
TRBJ1-5 TRBV10-1 few - CASRRINQPQHF TGCGCCAGCCGACGGATCAATCAGCCCCAGCATTTT